What follows are 27 T cell receptor beta chains derived from one specimen sequenced in a study of Ad26.COV2.S vaccination and SARS-CoV-2 variants. Using immunoSEQ multiplex PCR, the repertoire was profiled, and TCRdb retains in-frame clones only, with some absent. The repertoire holds more than 250,000 clones, about 87% seen once, with around 3.5% in the top ten. Stated treatment: some 19 received Ad26.COV2.S at low or high dose, single or two shots; several received placebo; per-sample allocation not given. The samples date from day 63 after the first vaccine or placebo injection. The specimen comprised peripheral blood, sampled in a trial of Ad26.COV2.S vaccine versus placebo. Source of these receptors: a person between 18 and 59 years old who received the Ad26.COV2.S COVID-19 vaccine or a placebo.

The table lists this clone with a few counts. The gene calls are TRBV30 and TRBJ1-2; D possibly corresponds to TRBD1 (5 bases). CDR1 is GTSNPN, CDR2 SVGIG, per germline (reference sequence). The CDR3 totals 12 residues. The V end was cut by 2 bases, the J end by 5 bases, with 9 bases between. CDR3: CAWSQDSYGYTF. CDR3 bases: TGTGCCTGGAGTCAAGACAGTTATGGCTACACCTTC.

V gene TRBV23-1 combines with J gene TRBJ1-5, with 9 nucleotides matching TRBD1. TRBV23-1 carries the ORF label, with uncertain function. The CDR3 has 22 residues. J was trimmed by 5 bases and V by 4 bases; bases with no gene match: 27. The CDR3 sequence: CASSPSCCNIVGTGKGDQPQHF. In nucleotides, the CDR3 is TGCGCCAGCAGTCCTTCGTGCTGTAACATTGTGGGGACAGGGAAAGGGGATCAGCCCCAGCATTTT.

The rearrangement joins TRBV2 to TRBJ2-1; no clear D. This CDR3 region has 12 residues. V lost 5 bases, J lost 5 bases, and 7 bases lay in between. CDR1 is SNHLY and CDR2 is FYNNEI in the germline V gene. The CDR3 region has the DNA TGTGCCAGCAGTACCCTAGACAATGAGCAGTTCTTC. Its protein product is CASSTLDNEQFF.

This chain connects TRBV5-6 to TRBJ2-3, with D possibly TRBD2 on 5 matching bases. Germline CDR1 is SGHDT and CDR2 is YYEEEE. V lost 4 bases, J lost 4 bases, and 10 bases lay in between. CDR3 length equals 13 residues. The CDR3 DNA sequence: TGTGCCAGCAGCCGGGGTTTACCAGATACGCAGTATTTT. Its protein product is CASSRGLPDTQYF. The complete variable domain, with remaining parts taken from reference TRBV5-6 and TRBJ2-3, reads DAGVTQSPTHLIKTRGQQVTLRCSPKSGHDTVSWYQQALGQGPQFIFQYYEEEERQRGNFPDRFSGHQFPNYSSELNVNALLLGDSALYLCASSRGLPDTQYFGPGTRLTVL.

V usage is TRBV6-6 and J usage is TRBJ1-5; 8 bases match TRBD1. Germline CDR1 and CDR2: MNHNY and SVGAGI (reference sequence). The CDR3 loop spans 16 amino acids. Unmatched junction bases numbered 6, after V lost 4 bases and J lost 1 base. CDR3 sequence reads: CASSFQGAHSNQPQHF. CDR3 in DNA: TGTGCCAGCAGTTTTCAGGGGGCGCACAGCAATCAGCCCCAGCATTTT.

This chain connects TRBV7-8 to TRBJ2-1; 11 nucleotides line up with TRBD1. The germline V gene has CDR1 SGHVS and CDR2 FQNEAQ. The CDR3 spans 18 residues. V was pared by 5 bases and J by 10 bases, with 19 bases of the junction left unmatched. The CDR3 sequence is CASSPVPGQGGLPREQFF. CDR3 nucleotides: TGTGCCAGCAGCCCGGTTCCGGGACAGGGGGGACTCCCTAGGGAGCAGTTCTTC.

V and J are TRBV4-3 and TRBJ1-1; possibly TRBD1 for D (5 bases). CDR1 LGHNA and CDR2 YSLEER come from the germline V gene. The CDR3 loop spans 14 amino acids. V was shortened by 5 bases and J by 11 bases, with 21 bases between the two germline ends. The CDR3 is CASSTYRGDPAAFF. The DNA of the CDR3 is TGCGCCAGCAGCACTTATCGGGGGGATCCCGCGGCTTTCTTT.

This rearrangement joins TRBV30 to TRBJ2-1, with a possible D match to TRBD1 (6 bases). The CDR3 has 13 residues. In germline, CDR1 is GTSNPN, CDR2 SVGIG (reference sequence). The V end lost 3 bases, the J end lost 2 bases, and 8 bases lay between the germline ends. The CDR3 region is CAWRTGPYNEQFF. CDR3 DNA sequence: TGTGCCTGGAGAACAGGGCCCTACAATGAGCAGTTCTTC.

This clone was seen just once. The CDR3 sequence: CASSEVMGITSDTQYF. The CDR3 bases are TGTGCCAGCAGTGAAGTAATGGGGATTACTAGCGATACGCAGTATTTT. This rearrangement joins TRBV6-1 to TRBJ2-3; D is perhaps TRBD2 (6 bases). V lost 1 base and J 6 bases, leaving 17 bases between the germline ends. The CDR3 has 16 amino acids. Germline assignment: CDR1 MNHNS and CDR2 SASEGT.

The V call is TRBV19, the J call TRBJ1-1, with TRBD1 identical over 7 bases. V shed 8 bases and J 5 bases; nucleotides not matched to a gene: 8. Germline assignment: CDR1 LNHDA and CDR2 SQIVND (reference sequence). The length of the CDR3 is 13 residues. The CDR3 loop is CASWDSQRTEAFF. Here the CDR3 DNA reads TGTGCCAGTTGGGACAGCCAAAGGACTGAAGCTTTCTTT.

The chain combines TRBV11-3 with TRBJ2-3, with D possibly being TRBD1 (7 bases). V dropped 4 bases and J dropped 2 bases, with 13 bases sitting between them. The germline V gene has CDR1 SGHNT and CDR2 YENEEA. The CDR3 contains 15 residues. The CDR3 DNA reads as TGTGCCAGCAGCTCCCAGGGGGGCGTCACAGATACGCAGTATTTT. Translating it yields CASSSQGGVTDTQYF.

The chain recombines TRBV19 with TRBJ2-7; TRBD1 agrees at 9 bases. Germline CDR1 reads LNHDA; CDR2 reads SQIVND (reference sequence). J was trimmed by 6 bases and V by 6 bases; bases with no gene match: 18. This CDR3 has 17 amino acids. CDR3 protein: CASSRTTGTGWSGEQYF. CDR3 nucleotide sequence: TGTGCCAGTAGCCGGACGACCGGGACAGGGTGGTCGGGCGAGCAGTACTTC. The full variable domain, completed using reference TRBV19 and TRBJ2-7, is DGGITQSPKYLFRKEGQNVTLSCEQNLNHDAMYWYRQDPGQGLRLIYYSQIVNDFQKGDIAEGYSVSREKKESFPLTVTSAQKNPTAFYLCASSRTTGTGWSGEQYFGPGTRLTVT.

The J gene is TRBJ2-1, the V gene TRBV5-5; 14 nucleotides agree with TRBD2. Trimming at V came to 0 bases and at J to 7 bases, leaving 6 bases not matched to a gene. The length of the CDR3 is 17 residues. The germline gives CDR1 SGHKS, CDR2 YYEKEE (reference sequence). DNA of the CDR3: TGTGCCAGCAGCTTGGGGACTAGCGGGGGGTTAGGGAATGAGCAGTTCTTC. The encoded protein is CASSLGTSGGLGNEQFF. Together with reference TRBV5-5 and TRBJ2-1, the CDR3 gives the full variable domain: DAGVTQSPTHLIKTRGQQVTLRCSPISGHKSVSWYQQVLGQGPQFIFQYYEKEERGRGNFPDRFSARQFPNYSSELNVNALLLGDSALYLCASSLGTSGGLGNEQFFGPGTRLTVL.

CDR3: CASSPYYGDSGYTF. Written as DNA, the CDR3 is TGTGCCAGCAGTCCCTATTATGGGGACTCTGGCTACACCTTC. The chain recombines TRBV28 with TRBJ1-2, with D tentatively TRBD1 (5 bases). V lost 5 bases, J lost 7 bases, and 17 bases lay in between. The CDR3 length is 14 residues. Germline CDR1 reads MDHEN; CDR2 reads SYDVKM.

The rearrangement uses TRBV5-1 and TRBJ2-3; D gene unclear. Trimming pared 0 bases from V and 6 bases from J, leaving 14 bases between. Germline CDR1 SGHRS, CDR2 YFSETQ. The CDR3 loop spans 15 amino acids. The chain's CDR3 is CASSLAPLIGDTQYF. DNA of the CDR3: TGCGCCAGCAGCTTGGCGCCCTTAATCGGGGATACGCAGTATTTT.

This clone was seen a single time. The rearrangement links TRBV11-1 to TRBJ1-1; D ambiguous. Trimming stripped 4 bases from V and 9 bases from J, with 18 bases between. This CDR3 contains 14 residues. In germline, CDR1 is SGHAT, CDR2 FQDESV (reference sequence). CDR3 DNA: TGTGCCAGCAGCTCAGGAGAACAGAATCCAAAAGCTTTCTTT. This gives the protein CASSSGEQNPKAFF.

This clone showed up just once. This rearrangement joins TRBV5-1 to TRBJ1-2; a weak D match, TRBD1 (5 bases). The V and J ends lost 0 bases and 2 bases respectively, with 11 bases between them. CDR1 and CDR2 (germline): SGHRS, YFSETQ. CDR3 size: 15 residues. The CDR3 sequence is CASSLGRALNYGYTF. DNA for the CDR3: TGCGCCAGCAGCTTGGGCAGGGCCCTCAACTATGGCTACACCTTC.

The V and J genes are TRBV28 and TRBJ2-5; 7 nucleotides match TRBD1. Losses at the gene ends were 5 bases for V and 3 bases for J; bases not matched to a gene: 3. This CDR3 region has 13 residues. CDR1 is MDHEN and CDR2 is SYDVKM in the germline V gene. CDR3 DNA sequence: TGTGCCAGCAGTCGTACAGGGGAAGAGACCCAGTACTTC. Its translation: CASSRTGEETQYF. Full variable domain (rest looked up from reference TRBV28 and TRBJ2-5): DVKVTQSSRYLVKRTGEKVFLECVQDMDHENMFWYRQDPGLGLRLIYFSYDVKMKEKGDIPEGYSVSREKKERFSLILESASTNQTSMYLCASSRTGEETQYFGPGTRLLVL.

The chain is built from TRBV5-4 and TRBJ1-2; D is unresolved. From germline, CDR1 is SGHNT and CDR2 YYREEE (reference sequence). CDR3 length equals 15 residues. V gave up 3 bases and J gave up 0 bases, with 12 bases separating them. Here the CDR3 DNA reads TGTGCCAGCAGCTCTCGTGTCGGTTCTAACTATGGCTACACCTTC. This sequence encodes CASSSRVGSNYGYTF.

The chain links TRBV20-1 to TRBJ2-3, with 8 bases lining up with TRBD1. CDR1 DFQATT and CDR2 SNEGSKA come from the germline V gene (reference sequence). CDR3 length equals 17 residues. The V gene end was trimmed by 3 bases and the J gene end by 1 base; junction bases not matched to a gene: 12. The CDR3 DNA sequence: TGCAGTGCTAGTAGCGTTACAGGGGGAGGCCGCACAGATACGCAGTATTTT. Its translation: CSASSVTGGGRTDTQYF.

This clone came up once. The chain is built from TRBV2 and TRBJ1-2, with unresolved D. Germline CDR1 is SNHLY and CDR2 is FYNNEI. The CDR3 is 13 amino acids. Trimming pared 10 bases from V and 3 bases from J, leaving 15 bases between. CDR3 in amino acids: CATPGEGDYGYTF. CDR3 sequence (DNA): TGTGCCACCCCCGGTGAGGGAGACTATGGCTACACCTTC. The whole variable domain, filled in from reference TRBV2 and TRBJ1-2, reads EPEVTQTPSHQVTQMGQEVILRCVPISNHLYFYWYRQILGQKVEFLVSFYNNEISEKSEIFDDQFSVERPDGSNFTLKIRSTKLEDSAMYFCATPGEGDYGYTFGSGTRLTVV.

The chain couples TRBV7-8 to TRBJ2-7; 8 positions match TRBD2. The CDR3 contains 17 residues. J was trimmed by 5 bases and V by 1 base; bases with no gene match: 13. The germline CDR1 and CDR2 sequences are SGHVS and FQNEAQ. The CDR3 protein is CASSLDTGRGGFDEQYF. The CDR3 DNA reads TGTGCCAGCAGCTTAGACACCGGACGGGGGGGCTTCGACGAGCAGTACTTC.

V usage is TRBV28 and J usage is TRBJ2-7; 10 bases are a match to TRBD2. The CDR3 is 14 residues long. Germline CDR1 MDHEN, CDR2 SYDVKM. J gave up 4 bases and V 2 bases, and 2 bases lay outside the gene matches. The CDR3 sequence: CASSLRGLAYEQYF. DNA for the CDR3: TGTGCCAGCAGTTTAAGGGGACTAGCGTACGAGCAGTACTTC.

V gene TRBV11-3 combines with J gene TRBJ2-5, with unresolved D. The CDR3 contains 13 residues. Germline CDR1 SGHNT, CDR2 YENEEA. V lost 5 bases and J lost 5, with 12 bases in between. The CDR3 region has the DNA TGTGCCAGCAGCAAGACACAATTGGAGACCCAGTACTTC. Protein sequence: CASSKTQLETQYF.

In nucleotides, the CDR3 is TGTGCCAGCAGTTTATTTACCGGGGGCGACTATGGCTACACCTTC. Its protein is CASSLFTGGDYGYTF. The chain recombines TRBV27 with TRBJ1-2; maybe TRBD1 (6 bases). Trimming took off 1 base at V and 3 bases at J, with 12 bases between the two ends. This CDR3 is 15 amino acids long. Germline V gives CDR1 MNHEY, CDR2 SMNVEV (reference sequence).

This clone was counted once. One end of the junction fails to match germline, which may point to a read error. This sequence joins TRBV7-7 and TRBJ2-3, with 11 bases identical to TRBD2. This CDR3 has 18 residues. Germline loops: CDR1 SSHAT, CDR2 FNYEAQ (reference sequence). The CDR3 protein is CASSPTNSGGAGTDTQYF. The CDR3 DNA reads as TGTGCTAGCAGCCCTACCAATAGCGGGGGGGCGGGCACAGATACGCAGTATTTT.

The chain carries TRBV14 and TRBJ2-1; D ambiguous. Germline loops: CDR1 SGHDN, CDR2 FVKESK. The V and J ends lost 3 bases and 9 bases respectively, with 18 bases between them. The CDR3 loop spans 15 amino acids. This CDR3 reads CASSQILHYAAEQFF. The CDR3 DNA follows: TGTGCCAGCAGCCAGATTCTTCACTACGCTGCTGAGCAGTTCTTC. The full variable domain, in which reference TRBV14 and TRBJ2-1 provide the parts outside the CDR3, is EAGVTQFPSHSVIEKGQTVTLRCDPISGHDNLYWYRRVMGKEIKFLLHFVKESKQDESGMPNNRFLAERTGGTYSTLKVQPAELEDSGVYFCASSQILHYAAEQFFGPGTRLTVL.